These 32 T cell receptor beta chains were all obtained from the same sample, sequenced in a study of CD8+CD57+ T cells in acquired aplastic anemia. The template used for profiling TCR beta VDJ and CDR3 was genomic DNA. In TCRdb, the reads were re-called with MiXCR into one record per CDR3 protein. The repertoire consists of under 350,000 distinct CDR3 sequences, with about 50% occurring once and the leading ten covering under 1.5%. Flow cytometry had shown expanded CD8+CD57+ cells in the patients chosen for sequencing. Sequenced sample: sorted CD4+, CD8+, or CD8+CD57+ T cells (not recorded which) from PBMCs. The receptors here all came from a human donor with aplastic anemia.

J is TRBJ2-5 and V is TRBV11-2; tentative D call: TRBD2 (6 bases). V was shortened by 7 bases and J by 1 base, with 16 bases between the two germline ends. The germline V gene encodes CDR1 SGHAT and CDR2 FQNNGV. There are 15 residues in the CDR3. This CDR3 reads CASNPKGRSQETQYF. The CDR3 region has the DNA TGTGCCAGCAACCCAAAGGGGAGGTCCCAAGAGACCCAGTACTTC.

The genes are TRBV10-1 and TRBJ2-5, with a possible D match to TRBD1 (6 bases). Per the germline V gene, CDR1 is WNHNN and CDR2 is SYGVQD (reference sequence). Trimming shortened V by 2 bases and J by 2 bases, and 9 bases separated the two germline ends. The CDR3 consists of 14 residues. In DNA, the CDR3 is TGCGCCAGCAGTGAGGCAGGACAGCAAGAGACCCAGTACTTC. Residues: CASSEAGQQETQYF.

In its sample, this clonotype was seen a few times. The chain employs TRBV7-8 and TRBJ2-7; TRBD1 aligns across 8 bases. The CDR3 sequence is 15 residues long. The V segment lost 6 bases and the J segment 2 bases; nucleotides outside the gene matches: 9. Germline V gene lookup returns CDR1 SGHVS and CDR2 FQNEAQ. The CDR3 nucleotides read TGTGCCAGCAGATTCCACCGGGACAGGACCTACGAGCAGTACTTC. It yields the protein CASRFHRDRTYEQYF.

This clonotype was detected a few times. CDR3 nucleotide sequence: TGTGCCATCAGTGGCGGGACTAGTGGCGATGAGCAGTTCTTC. Its translation is CAISGGTSGDEQFF. The chain employs TRBV10-3 and TRBJ2-1; 8 nucleotides line up with TRBD2. Unmatched junction bases numbered 7, after V lost 4 bases and J lost 8 bases. There are 14 residues in the CDR3. Germline CDR1 ENHRY, CDR2 SYGVKD.

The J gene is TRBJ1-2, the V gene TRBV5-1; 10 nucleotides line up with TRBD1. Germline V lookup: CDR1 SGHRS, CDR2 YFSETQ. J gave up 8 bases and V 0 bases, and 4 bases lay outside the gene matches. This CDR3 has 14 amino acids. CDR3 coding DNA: TGCGCCAGCAGCTTGGGGACAGGGGGTGAGGGCTACACCTTC. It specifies CASSLGTGGEGYTF. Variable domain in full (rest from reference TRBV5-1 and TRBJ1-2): KAGVTQTPRYLIKTRGQQVTLSCSPISGHRSVSWYQQTPGQGLQFLFEYFSETQRNKGNFPGRFSGRQFSNSRSEMNVSTLELGDSALYLCASSLGTGGEGYTFGSGTRLTVV.

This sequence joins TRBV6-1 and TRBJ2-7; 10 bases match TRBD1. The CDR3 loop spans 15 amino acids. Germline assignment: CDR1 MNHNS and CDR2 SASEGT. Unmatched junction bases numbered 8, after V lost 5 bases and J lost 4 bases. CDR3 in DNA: TGTGCCAGCAGTATCGAGGGACAGGGGACGTACGAGCAGTACTTC. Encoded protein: CASSIEGQGTYEQYF.

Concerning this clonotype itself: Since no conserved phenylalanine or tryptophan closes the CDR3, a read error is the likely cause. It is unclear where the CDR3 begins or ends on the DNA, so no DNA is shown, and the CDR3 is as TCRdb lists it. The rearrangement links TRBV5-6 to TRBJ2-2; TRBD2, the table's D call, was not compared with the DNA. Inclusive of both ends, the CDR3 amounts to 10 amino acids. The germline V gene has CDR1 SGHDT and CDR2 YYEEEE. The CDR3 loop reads CASTRVDSGA.

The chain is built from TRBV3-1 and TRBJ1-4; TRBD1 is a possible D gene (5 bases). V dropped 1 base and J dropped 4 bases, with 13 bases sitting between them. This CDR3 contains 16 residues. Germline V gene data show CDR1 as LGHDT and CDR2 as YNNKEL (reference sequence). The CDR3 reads CASSQVSGPNNEKLFF. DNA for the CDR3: TGTGCCAGCAGCCAAGTCTCGGGACCGAATAATGAAAAACTGTTTTTT.

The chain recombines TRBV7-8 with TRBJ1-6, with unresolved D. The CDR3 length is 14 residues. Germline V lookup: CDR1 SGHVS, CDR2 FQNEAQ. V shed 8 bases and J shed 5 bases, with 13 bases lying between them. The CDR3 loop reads CASGVGVHNSPLHF. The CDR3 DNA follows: TGTGCCAGCGGCGTCGGGGTCCATAATTCACCCCTCCACTTT.

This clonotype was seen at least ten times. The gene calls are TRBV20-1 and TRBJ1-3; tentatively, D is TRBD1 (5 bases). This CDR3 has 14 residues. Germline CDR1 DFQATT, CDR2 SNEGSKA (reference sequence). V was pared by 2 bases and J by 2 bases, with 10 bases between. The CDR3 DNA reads TGCAGTGCTAGAATAGGGGTTGCTGGAAACACCATATATTTT. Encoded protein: CSARIGVAGNTIYF.

The CDR3 DNA reads TGTGCCACCGCGGACCCCAGGAGGTTATATGGCTACACCTTC. As protein: CATADPRRLYGYTF. The chain has TRBV19 and TRBJ1-2; the D is unclear. V lost 10 bases to trimming and J lost 5 bases, with 20 bases between them. The germline gives CDR1 LNHDA, CDR2 SQIVND (reference sequence). CDR3 length equals 14 residues. Using reference TRBV19 and TRBJ1-2 for the parts outside the CDR3, the full variable domain is DGGITQSPKYLFRKEGQNVTLSCEQNLNHDAMYWYRQDPGQGLRLIYYSQIVNDFQKGDIAEGYSVSREKKESFPLTVTSAQKNPTAFYLCATADPRRLYGYTFGSGTRLTVV.

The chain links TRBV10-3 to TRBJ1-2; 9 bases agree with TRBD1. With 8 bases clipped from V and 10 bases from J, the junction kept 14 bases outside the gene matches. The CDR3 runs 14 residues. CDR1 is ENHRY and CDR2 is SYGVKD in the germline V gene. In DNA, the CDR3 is TGTGCCATCGGTCTCCGGGACAGGGAGTACGACTACACCTTC. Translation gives CAIGLRDREYDYTF.

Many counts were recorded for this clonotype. CDR3 region: CASSQGSGQGDQPQHF. CDR3 in DNA: TGTGCCAGCAGCCAAGGTTCAGGGCAGGGGGATCAGCCCCAGCATTTT. The V call is TRBV3-1, the J call TRBJ1-5, with TRBD1 identical over 7 bases. Germline V gene lookup returns CDR1 LGHDT and CDR2 YNNKEL (reference sequence). This CDR3 comprises 16 residues. The ends lost 1 base at V and 5 bases at J; junction bases unmatched: 8.

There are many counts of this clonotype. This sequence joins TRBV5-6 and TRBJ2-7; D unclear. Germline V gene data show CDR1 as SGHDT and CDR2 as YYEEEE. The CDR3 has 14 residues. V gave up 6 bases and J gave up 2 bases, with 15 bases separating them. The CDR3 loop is CASNSRTAPYEQYF. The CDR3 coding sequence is TGTGCCAGCAACTCTAGGACGGCTCCCTACGAGCAGTACTTC.

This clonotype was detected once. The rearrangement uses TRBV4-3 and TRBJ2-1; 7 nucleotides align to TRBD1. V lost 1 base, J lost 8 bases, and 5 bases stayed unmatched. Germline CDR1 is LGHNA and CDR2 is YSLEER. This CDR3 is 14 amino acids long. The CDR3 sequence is CASSQVTGLHEQFF. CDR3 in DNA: TGCGCCAGCAGCCAAGTGACAGGGTTGCATGAGCAGTTCTTC.

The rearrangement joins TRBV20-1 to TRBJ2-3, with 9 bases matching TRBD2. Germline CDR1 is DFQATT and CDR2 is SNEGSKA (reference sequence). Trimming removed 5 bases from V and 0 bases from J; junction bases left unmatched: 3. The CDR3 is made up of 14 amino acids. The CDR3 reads CSASSGASTDTQYF. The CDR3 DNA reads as TGCAGTGCTTCTAGCGGGGCCAGCACAGATACGCAGTATTTT.

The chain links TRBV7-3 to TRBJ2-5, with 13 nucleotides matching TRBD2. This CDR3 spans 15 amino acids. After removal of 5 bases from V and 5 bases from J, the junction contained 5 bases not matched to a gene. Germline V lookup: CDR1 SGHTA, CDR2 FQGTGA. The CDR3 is CASSTSGRAGETQYF. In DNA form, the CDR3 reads TGTGCCAGCAGCACTAGCGGGAGGGCCGGGGAGACCCAGTACTTC.

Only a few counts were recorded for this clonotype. CDR3 nucleotides: TGTGCCAGCAGCCAAGATTCACAGGGTTGGAATCAGCCCCAGCATTTT. Its protein product is CASSQDSQGWNQPQHF. The chain combines TRBV3-1 with TRBJ1-5; D possibly corresponds to TRBD1 (6 bases). CDR1 is LGHDT, CDR2 YNNKEL, per germline (reference sequence). The V end was cut by 0 bases, the J end by 4 bases, with 13 bases between. This CDR3 spans 16 amino acids.

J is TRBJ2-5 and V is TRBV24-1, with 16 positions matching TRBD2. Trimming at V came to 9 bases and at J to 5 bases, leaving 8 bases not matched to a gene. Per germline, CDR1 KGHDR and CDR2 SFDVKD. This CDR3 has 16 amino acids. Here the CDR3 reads CATGGTSGRDYETQYF. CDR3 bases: TGTGCCACCGGGGGGACTAGCGGGAGGGATTATGAGACCCAGTACTTC.

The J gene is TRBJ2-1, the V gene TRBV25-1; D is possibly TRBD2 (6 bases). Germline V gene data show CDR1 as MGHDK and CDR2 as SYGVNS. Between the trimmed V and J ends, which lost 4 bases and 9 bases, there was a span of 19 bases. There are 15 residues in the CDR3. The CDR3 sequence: CASSGWTEGPVEQFF. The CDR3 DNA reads TGTGCCAGCAGTGGCTGGACGGAGGGGCCCGTTGAGCAGTTCTTC.

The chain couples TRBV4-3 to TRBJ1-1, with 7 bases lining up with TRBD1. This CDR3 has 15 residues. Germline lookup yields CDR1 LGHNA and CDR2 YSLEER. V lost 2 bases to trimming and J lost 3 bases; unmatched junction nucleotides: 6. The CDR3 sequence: CASSQSSTGYTEAFF. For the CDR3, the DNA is TGCGCCAGCAGCCAATCATCGACAGGGTACACTGAAGCTTTCTTT.

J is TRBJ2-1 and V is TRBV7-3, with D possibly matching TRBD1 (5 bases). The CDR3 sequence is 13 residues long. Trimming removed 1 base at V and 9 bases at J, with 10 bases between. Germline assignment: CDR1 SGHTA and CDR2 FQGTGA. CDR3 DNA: TGTGCCAGCAGCTTAAGCTGGGGCGCTGAGCAGTTCTTC. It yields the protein CASSLSWGAEQFF.

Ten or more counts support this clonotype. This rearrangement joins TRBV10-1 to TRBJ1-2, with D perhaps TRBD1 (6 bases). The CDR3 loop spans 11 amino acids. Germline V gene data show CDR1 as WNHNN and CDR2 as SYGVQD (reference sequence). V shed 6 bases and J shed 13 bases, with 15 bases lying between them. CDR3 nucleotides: TGCGCCAGCAGAGGGGGTTCTCGCTGCACCTTC. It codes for CASRGGSRCTF.

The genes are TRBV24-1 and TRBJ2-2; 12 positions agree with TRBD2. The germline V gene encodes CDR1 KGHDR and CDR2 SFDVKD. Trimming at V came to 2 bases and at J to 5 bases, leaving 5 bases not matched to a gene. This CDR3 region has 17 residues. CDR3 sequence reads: CATSDWRTSGTTGELFF. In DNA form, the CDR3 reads TGTGCCACCAGTGATTGGAGGACTAGCGGGACTACCGGGGAGCTGTTTTTT.

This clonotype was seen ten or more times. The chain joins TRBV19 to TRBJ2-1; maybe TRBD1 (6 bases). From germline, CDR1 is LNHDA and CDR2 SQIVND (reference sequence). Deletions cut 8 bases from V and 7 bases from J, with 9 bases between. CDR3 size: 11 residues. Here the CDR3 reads CASVDRNEQFF. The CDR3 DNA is TGTGCCAGTGTGGACAGAAATGAGCAGTTCTTC.

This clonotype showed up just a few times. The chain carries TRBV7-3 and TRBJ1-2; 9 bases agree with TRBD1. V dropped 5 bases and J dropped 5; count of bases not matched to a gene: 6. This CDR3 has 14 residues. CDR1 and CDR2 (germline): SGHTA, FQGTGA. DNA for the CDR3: TGTGCCAGCAGCCCGGGACAGGGCGGATATGGCTACACCTTC. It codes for CASSPGQGGYGYTF.

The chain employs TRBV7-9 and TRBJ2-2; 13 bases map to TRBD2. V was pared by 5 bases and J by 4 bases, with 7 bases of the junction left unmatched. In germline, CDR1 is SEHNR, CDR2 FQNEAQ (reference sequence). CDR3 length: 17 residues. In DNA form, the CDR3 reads TGTGCCAGCAGCCCACGACTAGCGGGAGGTGTCACCGGGGAGCTGTTTTTT. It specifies CASSPRLAGGVTGELFF.

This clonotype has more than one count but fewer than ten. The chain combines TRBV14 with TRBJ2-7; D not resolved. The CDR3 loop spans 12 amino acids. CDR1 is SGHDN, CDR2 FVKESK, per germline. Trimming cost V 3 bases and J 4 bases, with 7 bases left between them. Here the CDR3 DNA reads TGTGCCAGCAGCCACACAGCATACGAGCAGTACTTC. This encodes CASSHTAYEQYF.

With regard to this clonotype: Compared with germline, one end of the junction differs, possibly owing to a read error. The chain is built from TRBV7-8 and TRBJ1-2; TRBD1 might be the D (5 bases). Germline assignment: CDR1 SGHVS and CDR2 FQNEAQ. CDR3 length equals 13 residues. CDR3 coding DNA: TGTGCCAGCAGCCAAGATTACGGGGGTGGCTACATCTTC. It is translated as CASSQDYGGGYIF.

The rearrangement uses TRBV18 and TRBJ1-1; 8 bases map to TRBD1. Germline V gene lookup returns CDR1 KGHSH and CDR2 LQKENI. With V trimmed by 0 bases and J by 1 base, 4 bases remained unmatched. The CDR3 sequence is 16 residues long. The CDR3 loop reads CASSPPTGVPNTEAFF. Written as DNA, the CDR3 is TGTGCCAGCTCACCACCGACAGGGGTCCCGAACACTGAAGCTTTCTTT. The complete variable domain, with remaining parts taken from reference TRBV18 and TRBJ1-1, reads NAGVMQNPRHLVRRRGQEARLRCSPMKGHSHVYWYRQLPEEGLKFMVYLQKENIIDESGMPKERFSAEFPKEGPSILRIQQVVRGDSAAYFCASSPPTGVPNTEAFFGQGTRLTVV.

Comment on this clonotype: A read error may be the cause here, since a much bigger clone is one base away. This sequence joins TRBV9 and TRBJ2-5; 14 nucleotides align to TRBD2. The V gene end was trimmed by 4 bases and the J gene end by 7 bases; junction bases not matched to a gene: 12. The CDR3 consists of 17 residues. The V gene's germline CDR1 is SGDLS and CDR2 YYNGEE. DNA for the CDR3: TGTGCCAGCAGCCCAGGACTAGCGGGGGGTAGACTTGTGACCCAGTACTTC. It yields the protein CASSPGLAGGRLVTQYF.

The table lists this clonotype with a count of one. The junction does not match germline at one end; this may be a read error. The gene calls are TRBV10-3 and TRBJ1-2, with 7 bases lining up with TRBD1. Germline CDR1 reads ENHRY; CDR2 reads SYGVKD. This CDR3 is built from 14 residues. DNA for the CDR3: TGTGCCAGCAGTTACTCGACAGGGAGCTATGGCTACACCTTC. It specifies CASSYSTGSYGYTF.